Sequencing of this T cell receptor (beta chain) was carried out in a study of blood T cell repertoires in COVID-19 (TCRdb year 2020). In terms of the full investigation: The collaborator samples originated in the United States, Italy and Spain and spanned the acute and convalescent phases of COVID-19. The material from the prospective study consisted of cDNA or gDNA derived from T cells, B-cell-depleted T cells, or PBMCs. The dataset comprised deeply sampled blood TCRbeta repertoires from subjects exposed to, actively infected with, or recovered from COVID-19. The repertoires were released in a freely available public database meant as a resource for research on the immune response to SARS-CoV-2. Samples were obtained from the ongoing ImmuneRACE study (first 160 participants) and from over 1,000 subjects provided by 6 global collaborators. Nearly every sample came with metadata listing a de-identified subject ID, COVID-19 status, age in years and sex. HLA class I and class II types, where available, came from metadata supplied by the sample provider rather than from assay-based typing. The study at large found these results: Clinical and demographic metadata were provided uncurated, with the amount varying by source and participant.

Collaborating institutions collected whole blood in K2EDTA tubes following their own protocols. Collaborator samples were shipped for TCRbeta analysis as frozen whole blood, isolated PBMCs, or DNA extracted from either sample type. On this clone: Its target antigen remains unknown. The record has no base qualities; no much larger clone is one base away.

Reading the germline V gene (reference sequence) gives CDR1 SEHNR and CDR2 FQNEAQ. The CDR3 contains 16 residues, cysteine and phenylalanine counted. The only DNA kept is the CDR3, 48 bases in frame from the first base. Between the V and J ends, shortened by 2 bases and 3 bases respectively, the junction contains 11 bases. The immunoSEQ Assay, a bias-controlled multiplex PCR, was used to amplify TCRbeta CDR3 regions from genomic DNA. Per the authors' processing: Within the assay, amplification of reference gene primers was used to estimate how many nucleated cells each sample contained. To quantify the absolute abundance of each unique TCRbeta CDR3 rearrangement, sequence reads were collapsed and filtered. For each sample, productive Simpson clonality was calculated as the square root of Simpson's diversity index across productive rearrangements. In TCRdb, the immuneACCESS table is reduced to in-frame sequences with V and J assigned. These tables do not hold every clone; where another copy was compared, an unresolved V gene accounts for under half, and the others remain unexplained. V, J and clone size derive from that table, while D and trimming were established from the DNA sequence. This sample is represented by approximately 280,000 clones; about nine tenths of them were singletons. Under 2.5% of the sample is taken by the ten largest.

Sample: peripheral blood. The sequence links TRBV7-9 to TRBJ1-6, with the D gene uncertain. This receptor was obtained from a man aged 50 to 60 with acute or convalescent COVID-19. The CDR3 has the sequence CASSLIAGNYNSPLHF. The bases are TGTGCCAGCAGCTTAATCGCCGGGAACTATAATTCACCCCTCCACTTT.